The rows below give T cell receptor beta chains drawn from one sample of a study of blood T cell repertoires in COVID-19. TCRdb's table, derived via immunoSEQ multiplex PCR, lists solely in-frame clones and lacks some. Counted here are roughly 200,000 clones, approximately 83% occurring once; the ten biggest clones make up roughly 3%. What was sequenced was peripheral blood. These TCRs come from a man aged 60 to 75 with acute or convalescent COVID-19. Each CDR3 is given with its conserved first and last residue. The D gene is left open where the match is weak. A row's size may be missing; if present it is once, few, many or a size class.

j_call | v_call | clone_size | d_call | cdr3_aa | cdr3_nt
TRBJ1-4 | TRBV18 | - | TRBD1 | CASSPRDRGATNEKLFF | TGTGCCAGCTCACCACGGGACAGGGGGGCGACTAATGAAAAACTGTTTTTT
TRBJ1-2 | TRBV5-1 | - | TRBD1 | CASSSTWGQGSDGYTF | TGCGCCAGCAGCTCCACGTGGGGACAGGGTTCCGATGGCTACACCTTC
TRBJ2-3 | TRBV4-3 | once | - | CASSLRQDSTDTQYF | TGCGCCAGCAGCCTAAGACAGGACAGCACAGATACGCAGTATTTT
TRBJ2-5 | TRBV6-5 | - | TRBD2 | CASGRGEGETQYF | TGTGCCAGCGGGAGGGGAGAGGGGGAGACCCAGTACTTC
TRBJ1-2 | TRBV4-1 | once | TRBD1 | CASSPSEAGGSGYTF | TGCGCCAGCAGCCCCAGCGAGGCAGGGGGCTCTGGCTACACCTTC
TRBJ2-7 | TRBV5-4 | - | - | CASSLVRRSHEQYF | TGTGCCAGCAGCTTGGTTCGCAGGTCCCACGAGCAGTACTTC
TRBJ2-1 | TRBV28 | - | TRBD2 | CASSALLAGAVF | TGTGCCAGCAGTGCCCTTCTAGCGGGAGCCGTCTTC
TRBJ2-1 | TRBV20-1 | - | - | CSAPRRGEQFF | TGCAGTGCTCCCCGCCGCGGTGAGCAGTTCTTC
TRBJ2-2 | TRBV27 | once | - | CASSLWANTGELFF | TGTGCCAGCAGTTTATGGGCCAACACCGGGGAGCTGTTTTTT
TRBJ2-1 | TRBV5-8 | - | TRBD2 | CASSLQLAGVVGEQFF | TGTGCCAGCAGCTTGCAGCTAGCGGGGGTCGTGGGTGAGCAGTTCTTC
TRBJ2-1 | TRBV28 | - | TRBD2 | CASSLTSGNSYNEQFF | TGTGCCAGCAGTTTGACTAGCGGGAACTCCTACAATGAGCAGTTCTTC
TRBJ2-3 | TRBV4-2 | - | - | CASSQAGSSTDTQYF | TGTGCCAGCAGCCAAGCGGGAAGTAGCACAGATACGCAGTATTTT
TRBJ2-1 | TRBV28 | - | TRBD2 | CASSIYSGSSYNEQFF | TGTGCCAGCAGTATCTATAGCGGGAGCTCCTACAATGAGCAGTTCTTC
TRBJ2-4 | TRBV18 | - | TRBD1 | CASSLQGYEAKNIQYF | TGTGCCAGCTCACTACAGGGGTACGAAGCCAAAAACATTCAGTACTTC
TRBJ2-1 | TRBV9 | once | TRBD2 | CASSVTSGRAVEQFF | TGTGCCAGCAGCGTTACTAGCGGGAGGGCAGTTGAGCAGTTCTTC
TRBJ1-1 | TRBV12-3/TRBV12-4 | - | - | CASTYHPEVAFF | TGTGCCAGCACCTACCACCCCGAAGTGGCTTTCTTT
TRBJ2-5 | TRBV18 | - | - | CASSPQYQGETQYF | TGTGCCAGCTCACCCCAATACCAGGGAGAGACCCAGTACTTC
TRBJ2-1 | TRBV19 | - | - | CASSIGLLEQFF | TGTGCCAGTAGTATCGGACTACTGGAGCAGTTCTTC
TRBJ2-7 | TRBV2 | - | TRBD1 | CASSARTGGFEQYF | TGTGCCAGCAGTGCTAGGACAGGGGGCTTTGAGCAGTACTTC
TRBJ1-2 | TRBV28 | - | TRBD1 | CASIPDRVSYGYTF | TGTGCCAGCATTCCGGACAGGGTTTCCTATGGCTACACCTTC
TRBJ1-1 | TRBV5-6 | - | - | CASSSLDRTMNTEAFF | TGTGCCAGCAGCTCCCTTGACAGGACCATGAACACTGAAGCTTTCTTT
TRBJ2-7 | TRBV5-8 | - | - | CASSPDRDREQYF | TGTGCCAGCAGCCCCGACAGAGATCGGGAGCAGTACTTC
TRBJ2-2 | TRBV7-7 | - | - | CASSLKGNSGELFF | TGTGCTAGCAGCTTAAAGGGGAATTCGGGGGAGCTGTTTTTT
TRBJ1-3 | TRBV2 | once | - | CASTRGDSGNTIYF | TGTGCCAGCACTAGAGGAGACTCCGGAAACACCATATATTTT
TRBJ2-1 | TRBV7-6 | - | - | CASSSPGMPEQFF | TGTGCCAGCAGTAGTCCAGGGATGCCTGAGCAGTTCTTC
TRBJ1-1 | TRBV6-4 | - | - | CASSEEGNTEAFF | TGTGCCAGCAGTGAGGAGGGGAACACTGAAGCTTTCTTT
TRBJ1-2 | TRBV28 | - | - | CASSFQQYGYTF | TGTGCCAGCAGTTTTCAACAGTATGGCTACACCTTC
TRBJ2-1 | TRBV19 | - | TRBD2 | CASMTSGVNEQFF | TGTGCCAGTATGACTAGCGGGGTCAATGAGCAGTTCTTC
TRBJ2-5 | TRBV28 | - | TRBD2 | CASSLGGRAGRGTQYF | TGTGCCAGCAGTTTAGGCGGGAGGGCCGGTAGAGGGACCCAGTACTTC
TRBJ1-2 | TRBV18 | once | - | CASSQGVGNYGYTF | TGTGCCAGCTCACAGGGGGTCGGGAACTATGGCTACACCTTC
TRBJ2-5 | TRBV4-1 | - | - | CASSRWGGARGEETQYF | TGCGCCAGCAGCCGATGGGGGGGCGCCAGGGGCGAAGAGACCCAGTACTTC
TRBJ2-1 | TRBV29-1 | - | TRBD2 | CSVEELAGDPNEQFF | TGCAGCGTTGAAGAACTAGCGGGAGATCCCAATGAGCAGTTCTTC
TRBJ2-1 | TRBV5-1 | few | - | CASSLAFRTPNEQFF | TGCGCCAGCAGCTTGGCCTTTAGGACTCCGAATGAGCAGTTCTTC
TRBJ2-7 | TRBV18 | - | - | CASSLGLLPTYEQYF | TGTGCCAGCTCCCTGGGACTTTTGCCGACCTACGAGCAGTACTTC
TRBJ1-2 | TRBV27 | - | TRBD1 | CASRLGSTGYYGYTF | TGTGCCAGCAGGCTGGGGTCGACAGGGTACTATGGCTACACCTTC
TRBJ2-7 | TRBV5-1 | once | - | CASSTASTNEQYF | TGCGCCAGCAGCACGGCTAGCACCAACGAGCAGTACTTC
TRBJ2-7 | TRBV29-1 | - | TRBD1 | CSVEDDDRANEQYF | TGCAGCGTTGAAGATGACGACAGGGCCAACGAGCAGTACTTC
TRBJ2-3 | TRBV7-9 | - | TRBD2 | CASSSRTSGDTQYF | TGTGCCAGCAGCTCCCGCACTAGCGGAGATACGCAGTATTTT
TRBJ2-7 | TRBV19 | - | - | CASSGTLSYEQYF | TGTGCCAGTAGTGGGACATTGTCCTACGAGCAGTACTTC
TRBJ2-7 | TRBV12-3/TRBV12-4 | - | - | CASSGSYEQYF | TGTGCCAGCTCCGGGTCCTACGAGCAGTACTTC
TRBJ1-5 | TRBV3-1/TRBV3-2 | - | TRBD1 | CASSTRDRNQPQHF | TGTGCCAGCAGCACCCGGGACAGGAATCAGCCCCAGCATTTT